The 3 T cell receptor beta chains below were found in one sample sequenced in a study of cytomegalovirus exposure and HLA in healthy donors. Data came from immunoSEQ multiplex PCR; TCRdb stores just in-frame clones and leaves some out. This table has some 140,000 clones, about 80% appearing once. Sample: PBMCs. The receptors stem from a man younger than 40 in good health and CMV-seropositive.

This clone has more than one count but fewer than ten. The chain carries TRBV9 and TRBJ1-1; 7 bases align to TRBD1. The trim removed 0 bases at V and 8 bases at J, leaving 13 bases unmatched. This CDR3 has 16 residues. In germline, CDR1 is SGDLS, CDR2 YYNGEE. The CDR3 bases are TGTGCCAGCAGCGTAGATGTTGGACAGGATATAGGGGAAGCTTTCTTT. It is translated as CASSVDVGQDIGEAFF.

The rearrangement joins TRBV19 to TRBJ1-2; TRBD1 agrees at 7 bases. V lost 7 bases to trimming and J lost 4 bases; unmatched junction nucleotides: 9. The CDR3 consists of 14 residues. CDR1 is LNHDA, CDR2 SQIVND, per germline (reference sequence). The CDR3 loop is CASTLSGTVYGYTF. CDR3 nucleotides: TGTGCCAGTACCCTATCCGGGACAGTCTATGGCTACACCTTC.

The gene calls are TRBV7-9 and TRBJ2-7; tentative D call: TRBD2 (6 bases). CDR1 SEHNR and CDR2 FQNEAQ come from the germline V gene (reference sequence). Trimming shortened V by 5 bases and J by 5 bases, and 22 bases separated the two germline ends. The CDR3 has 16 residues. As DNA, the CDR3 is TGTGCCAGCAGCCCCCCGGGAGTTATTGGACCCCACGAGCAGTACTTC. It translates to CASSPPGVIGPHEQYF.